This T cell receptor beta chain originates from a study of cytomegalovirus exposure and HLA in healthy donors. This clone appeared a few times. Its antigen is not known. Germline values: CDR1 SEHNR, CDR2 FQNEAQ (reference sequence). Trimming pared 1 base from V and 6 bases from J, leaving 8 bases between. This CDR3 is 13 amino acids long. PCR used 60 Vbeta primers and 13 Jbeta primers. Clones were read by immunoSEQ multiplex PCR, and TCRdb kept only the in-frame ones, dropping some. The sample records fewer than 150,000 clones, roughly 78% being singletons. Study conclusions and caveats: An analysis done earlier found most TCR beta V segments productive about 87% or about 30% of the time.

The V call is TRBV7-9, the J call TRBJ2-3; D is unclear. The sequenced material came from PBMCs. The sequence was collected from a man aged 25-40 years in good health. CDR3 region: CASSLEPTDTQYF. CDR3 sequence (DNA): TGTGCCAGCAGCTTAGAGCCTACTGATACGCAGTATTTT.